Shown below are 31 T cell receptor beta chains from a single sample sequenced in a study of T-cell memory formation after mild COVID-19. MiXCR, applied by TCRdb to the 5' RACE reads, yields one record per CDR3 protein. The sample yields roughly 45,000 distinct CDR3 sequences, 27% seen once. What was sequenced was PBMCs or a T cell subset sorted from them (not recorded which). The receptors derive from a man younger than 30 who had mild COVID-19 (a few samples of this study predate the infection). Cell type and time point are not known.

This clonotype occurred a few times. J is TRBJ2-3 and V is TRBV5-1; no clear D gene. Trimming removed 1 base from V and 2 bases from J, with 14 bases in between. The CDR3 is 16 residues long. The germline V gene has CDR1 SGHRS and CDR2 YFSETQ. As DNA, the CDR3 is TGCGCCAGCAGCTTGATTTGGGAAAGGGTCACAGATACGCAGTATTTT. Residues: CASSLIWERVTDTQYF. Drawing the rest from reference TRBV5-1 and TRBJ2-3, the complete variable domain is KAGVTQTPRYLIKTRGQQVTLSCSPISGHRSVSWYQQTPGQGLQFLFEYFSETQRNKGNFPGRFSGRQFSNSRSEMNVSTLELGDSALYLCASSLIWERVTDTQYFGPGTRLTVL.

The rearrangement links TRBV12-3 or TRBV12-4 to TRBJ2-3; TRBD1 might be the D (6 bases). The germline V and J ends were trimmed by 5 bases and 0 bases, with 12 bases remaining between them. The length of the CDR3 is 15 residues. The CDR3 sequence: CASSETGPSTDTQYF. As DNA, the CDR3 is TGTGCCAGCAGTGAGACAGGCCCTAGCACAGATACGCAGTATTTT.

This CDR3 is CSVAVQDHHNEQFF. The CDR3 nucleotides are TGCAGCGTTGCGGTACAGGACCACCACAATGAGCAGTTCTTC. J is TRBJ2-1 and V is TRBV29-1, with TRBD1 as a possible D gene (5 bases). V gave up 4 bases and J gave up 5 bases, with 15 bases separating them. The CDR3 has 14 amino acids. Germline CDR1 and CDR2: SQVTM and ANQGSEA.

The rearrangement joins TRBV27 to TRBJ2-7, with 9 nucleotides matching TRBD2. Germline CDR1 MNHEY, CDR2 SMNVEV (reference sequence). The CDR3 is made up of 15 amino acids. With 3 bases clipped from V and 3 bases from J, the junction kept 6 bases outside the gene matches. CDR3 protein: CASSLRRGGDYEQYV. DNA of the CDR3: TGTGCCAGCAGTTTGAGGCGGGGGGGCGACTACGAGCAGTACGTC.

Notes on this clonotype: A junction boundary mismatches the germline segment, possibly from a read error. The CDR3 is CASSYRAHNQPQNF. The DNA of the CDR3 is TGTGCCAGCAGTTACCGGGCCCACAATCAGCCCCAGAATTTT. The rearrangement joins TRBV6-2 or TRBV6-3 to TRBJ1-5; no clear D. The CDR3 totals 14 residues. CDR1 MNHEY and CDR2 SVGEGT come from the germline V gene.

The CDR3 protein is CSVDWTEQTQYF. CDR3 nucleotide sequence: TGCAGCGTTGACTGGACAGAACAGACCCAGTACTTC. The J gene is TRBJ2-5, the V gene TRBV29-1; perhaps TRBD1 as D (6 bases). Germline-derived CDR1 and CDR2 are SQVTM and ANQGSEA. The CDR3 totals 12 residues. Trimming stripped 3 bases from V and 6 bases from J, with 11 bases between. The full variable domain, completed using reference TRBV29-1 and TRBJ2-5, is SAVISQKPSRDICQRGTSLTIQCQVDSQVTMMFWYRQQPGQSLTLIATANQGSEATYESGFVIDKFPISRPNLTFSTLTVSNMSPEDSSIYLCSVDWTEQTQYFGPGTRLLVL.

This clonotype occurred many times. This chain links TRBV12-3 or TRBV12-4 with TRBJ2-3; D is uncertain. The V gene lost 6 bases and the J gene lost 1 base, with 11 bases spanning the gap. The CDR3 has 14 residues. The CDR3 coding sequence is TGTGCCAGCAGCGTCGGTGGTGGCACAGATACGCAGTATTTT. It yields the protein CASSVGGGTDTQYF.

This clonotype was seen a few times. The rearrangement links TRBV6-4 to TRBJ2-1; D unclear. Trimming shortened V by 0 bases and J by 10 bases, and 10 bases separated the two germline ends. CDR1 and CDR2 from the germline V gene are MRHNA and SNTAGT. CDR3 size: 13 residues. The CDR3, as DNA: TGTGCCAGCAGTGACTCCCCCCGGCGGGAGCAGTTCTTC. It yields the protein CASSDSPRREQFF.

The chain carries TRBV5-1 and TRBJ1-6, with D perhaps TRBD1 (6 bases). The CDR3 sequence is 13 residues long. Germline CDR1 and CDR2: SGHRS and YFSETQ. The V gene lost 4 bases and the J gene lost 9 bases, with 11 bases spanning the gap. CDR3 in DNA: TGCGCCAGCAGCGGGGGCAGCGGTTCACCCCTCCACTTT. This codes for CASSGGSGSPLHF. Based on the CDR3 plus reference TRBV5-1 and TRBJ1-6, the full variable domain is KAGVTQTPRYLIKTRGQQVTLSCSPISGHRSVSWYQQTPGQGLQFLFEYFSETQRNKGNFPGRFSGRQFSNSRSEMNVSTLELGDSALYLCASSGGSGSPLHFGNGTRLTVT.

This clonotype has a handful of counts. The chain combines TRBV6-6 with TRBJ2-3; D is perhaps TRBD2 (7 bases). Looked up from germline, CDR1 is MNHNY and CDR2 is SVGAGI (reference sequence). This CDR3 has 18 amino acids. Trimming removed 6 bases at V and 5 bases at J, with 27 bases between. CDR3: CASRPVLGGGGGVDTQYF. CDR3 nucleotide sequence: TGTGCCAGCAGGCCCGTACTTGGCGGGGGCGGTGGGGTAGATACGCAGTATTTT.

This chain connects TRBV29-1 to TRBJ2-7, with a possible D match to TRBD1 (6 bases). The CDR3 is made up of 11 amino acids. V dropped 4 bases and J dropped 4 bases, with 8 bases sitting between them. Germline V gives CDR1 SQVTM, CDR2 ANQGSEA. CDR3: CSVGQDYEQYF. Written as DNA, the CDR3 is TGCAGCGTTGGACAGGATTACGAGCAGTACTTC.

In this sample, this clonotype turned up a few times. CDR3 nucleotide sequence: TGTGCCAGCAGTTACCTGGGACAGGGGCCCCGAGGGGAGCAGTTCTTC. It yields the protein CASSYLGQGPRGEQFF. The rearrangement uses TRBV6-2 or TRBV6-3 and TRBJ2-1; 10 bases fit TRBD1. From germline, CDR1 is MNHEY and CDR2 SVGEGT. The CDR3 covers 16 residues. After removal of 2 bases from V and 10 bases from J, the junction contained 11 bases not matched to a gene.

A few counts support this clonotype. The V and J genes are TRBV14 and TRBJ2-7; D unresolved. The CDR3 consists of 12 residues. In germline, CDR1 is SGHDN, CDR2 FVKESK. Trimming left V 8 bases short and J 6 bases short, with 14 bases between. The CDR3 nucleotides are TGTGCCAGCGTTATGTCTGCACTCGAGCAGTACGTC. Encoded protein: CASVMSALEQYV.

The chain is built from TRBV7-6 and TRBJ2-3; D uncertain. V lost 7 bases and J 7 bases, leaving 9 bases between the germline ends. Germline V gene lookup returns CDR1 SGHVS and CDR2 FNYEAQ. The CDR3 is made up of 11 amino acids. The CDR3 sequence: CASTEGYTQYF. The CDR3 nucleotides are TGTGCCAGCACCGAAGGTTATACGCAGTATTTT.

This clonotype was counted at least ten times. This sequence joins TRBV29-1 and TRBJ2-5; D is undetermined. CDR3 length: 13 amino acids. The V gene's germline CDR1 is SQVTM and CDR2 ANQGSEA. Trimming stripped 4 bases from V and 0 bases from J, with 9 bases between. This chain's CDR3 is CSVVKENQETQYF. CDR3 sequence (DNA): TGCAGCGTTGTTAAGGAGAACCAAGAGACCCAGTACTTC.

This chain uses TRBV12-3 or TRBV12-4 with TRBJ2-7; perhaps D is TRBD1 or TRBD2 (6 bases each). V lost 3 bases to trimming and J lost 5 bases, with 11 bases between them. The CDR3 has 13 amino acids. The CDR3 region has the DNA TGTGCCAGCAGTTTCGAGGGGGAGGACGAGCAGTACTTC. Translated, it gives CASSFEGEDEQYF.

This chain connects TRBV28 to TRBJ1-5; no definite D call. Trimming took off 7 bases at V and 6 bases at J, with 19 bases between the two ends. Germline CDR1 and CDR2: MDHEN and SYDVKM. This CDR3 region has 15 residues. The DNA of the CDR3 is TGTGCCAGCACTCCGACGGAGCCTGCCGTTCAGCCCCAGCATTTT. Its translation is CASTPTEPAVQPQHF.

The CDR3 loop is CASSGDRGSSGTQYF. The DNA for the CDR3 is TGTGCCAGCAGTGGGGACAGGGGCTCGTCTGGAACGCAGTATTTT. V is TRBV12-3 or TRBV12-4 and J is TRBJ2-3; TRBD1 agrees at 10 bases. The CDR3 loop spans 15 amino acids. The junction had 11 bases not matched to a gene; V was cut back by 5 bases and J by 9 bases.

The CDR3 spells CASSPTELSPLHF. The CDR3 region has the DNA TGTGCCAGCAGTCCCACGGAGCTTTCACCCCTCCACTTT. The chain employs TRBV27 and TRBJ1-6; D is unresolved. V gave up 5 bases and J gave up 9 bases, with 11 bases separating them. Germline CDR1 reads MNHEY; CDR2 reads SMNVEV (reference sequence). This CDR3 comprises 13 residues.

This clonotype appeared a few times. V usage is TRBV6-5 and J usage is TRBJ2-3; 13 bases match TRBD2. Germline CDR1 MNHEY, CDR2 SVGAGI. J gave up 4 bases and V 2 bases, and 0 bases lay outside the gene matches. There are 15 residues in the CDR3. CDR3 sequence (DNA): TGTGCCAGCAGTTACACTAGCGGGGGGGCAGATACGCAGTATTTT. Residues: CASSYTSGGADTQYF.

The CDR3 DNA reads TGTGCCATCAGAAATGGACAGGGAGAGGAGACCCAGTACTTC. This encodes CAIRNGQGEETQYF. This chain connects TRBV10-3 to TRBJ2-5, with 8 bases lining up with TRBD1. With V trimmed by 6 bases and J by 5 bases, 8 bases remained unmatched. The CDR3 has 14 residues. Germline V lookup: CDR1 ENHRY, CDR2 SYGVKD.

In this sample, this clonotype turned up a few times. J is TRBJ1-1 and V is TRBV4-1, with a weak D call TRBD1 (6 bases). V dropped 6 bases and J dropped 7 bases, with 12 bases sitting between them. This CDR3 spans 12 amino acids. In germline, CDR1 is MGHRA, CDR2 YSYEKL. CDR3: CASRGGSNEAFF. The CDR3 DNA reads as TGCGCCAGCAGAGGGGGTTCGAATGAAGCTTTCTTT.

This clonotype has a handful of counts. The CDR3 nucleotides read TGTGCCAGCAGCCCGGGACTAGCGGGGGGGCCCGGGGAGCTGTTTTTT. This codes for CASSPGLAGGPGELFF. The chain combines TRBV7-2 with TRBJ2-2; 16 nucleotides match TRBD2. CDR1 SGHTA and CDR2 FQGNSA come from the germline V gene. Trimming took 5 bases from V and 6 from J; bases not matched to a gene: 3. The CDR3 sequence is 16 residues long.

This clonotype was counted many times. V is TRBV5-1 and J is TRBJ2-3, with a possible D match to TRBD2 (5 bases). This CDR3 is built from 13 residues. Between the trimmed V and J ends, which lost 1 base and 3 bases, there was a span of 6 bases. Germline V lookup: CDR1 SGHRS, CDR2 YFSETQ. CDR3 in amino acids: CASSLSGTDTQYF. CDR3 nucleotide sequence: TGCGCCAGCAGCTTGTCGGGGACAGATACGCAGTATTTT.

The V call is TRBV5-6, the J call TRBJ2-5; 7 nucleotides match TRBD1. The germline V gene has CDR1 SGHDT and CDR2 YYEEEE. The CDR3 extends over 14 amino acids. With V trimmed by 3 bases and J by 5 bases, 7 bases remained unmatched. The CDR3 nucleotides read TGTGCCAGCAGCTGGGGCAGGGGGTACGAGACCCAGTACTTC. As protein: CASSWGRGYETQYF.

Concerning this clonotype itself: One end of the junction fails to match germline, which may point to a read error. The CDR3 spells CASSLNVNTEAFF. In DNA form, the CDR3 reads TGTGCTAGCAGCTTAAACGTGAACACTGAAGCTTTCTTT. The chain carries TRBV7-7 and TRBJ1-1; no definite D call. The CDR3 runs to 13 residues. Germline V gene lookup returns CDR1 SSHAT and CDR2 FNYEAQ (reference sequence).

The chain carries TRBV27 and TRBJ2-7; the match to TRBD2 covers 9 bases. The germline gives CDR1 MNHEY, CDR2 SMNVEV (reference sequence). The V and J ends lost 8 bases and 3 bases, in that order; junction bases with no gene match: 8. The length of the CDR3 is 14 residues. Here the CDR3 reads CASGLAGPFYEQYV. Here the CDR3 DNA reads TGTGCCAGCGGGCTAGCGGGGCCTTTCTACGAGCAGTACGTC.

This clonotype was seen more than once but under ten times. The genes are TRBV27 and TRBJ2-7; D gene uncertain. CDR3 length: 10 residues. Trimming left V 5 bases short and J 5 bases short, with 4 bases between. Germline V gene sequence: CDR1 MNHEY, CDR2 SMNVEV (reference sequence). The CDR3 DNA is TGTGCCAGCAGTCTCGACGAGCAGTACGTC. It translates to CASSLDEQYV.

The chain carries TRBV20-1 and TRBJ1-5; D unresolved. Trimming pared 5 bases from V and 3 bases from J, leaving 8 bases between. This CDR3 is 12 amino acids long. CDR1 is DFQATT, CDR2 SNEGSKA, per germline (reference sequence). The chain's CDR3 is CSAPVPNQPQHF. The CDR3 nucleotides are TGCAGTGCTCCCGTCCCCAATCAGCCCCAGCATTTT.

This chain uses TRBV9 with TRBJ2-3, with 7 nucleotides matching TRBD1. Germline CDR1 SGDLS, CDR2 YYNGEE. The CDR3 is made up of 16 amino acids. Trimming cost V 3 bases and J 2 bases; bases outside gene matches: 9. CDR3 in DNA: TGTGCCAGCAGCGGAACAGGGGCTGGGGACACAGATACGCAGTATTTT. Translation: CASSGTGAGDTDTQYF. Filled out from reference TRBV9 and TRBJ2-3, the complete variable domain reads DSGVTQTPKHLITATGQRVTLRCSPRSGDLSVYWYQQSLDQGLQFLIQYYNGEERAKGNILERFSAQQFPDLHSELNLSSLELGDSALYFCASSGTGAGDTDTQYFGPGTRLTVL.

This clonotype was counted at least ten times. The chain recombines TRBV7-3 with TRBJ2-2; D unresolved. Germline V gene sequence: CDR1 SGHTA, CDR2 FQGTGA. V lost 10 bases to trimming and J lost 1 base, with 10 bases between them. The CDR3 contains 13 residues. Here the CDR3 DNA reads TGTGCCATTCAAGACTTGAACACCGGGGAGCTGTTTTTT. Its protein is CAIQDLNTGELFF.